This T cell receptor (beta chain) was recorded in a study of blood T cells in healthy people across ages. Primers used in a second PCR of roughly 6 to 12 cycles were a sample-barcoded 5' primer and a J-beta primer mix. From the 5' RACE reads, TCRdb called clonotypes with MiXCR, one entry per CDR3 protein. Among 1,500,000 or so distinct CDR3 sequences listed, around 40% were seen once. CDR3 length: 14 amino acids. Germline V gene sequence: CDR1 SQVTM, CDR2 ANQGSEA. Germline trimming cut 7 bases from V and 4 bases from J; bases unmatched to any gene: 10. Material: blood. The TCR sequence derives from a woman under 30 in good health. The genes are TRBV29-1 and TRBJ2-3; 8 nucleotides align to TRBD2. The CDR3 is CSATGTSYADTQYF. In nucleotides, the CDR3 is TGCAGCGCGACCGGGACTAGTTATGCAGATACGCAGTATTTT.